This T cell receptor (beta chain) is from a study of blood T cell repertoires in COVID-19 (dated by TCRdb to between 2020 and 2021). Broadly, across the study: Samples from collaborators originated in the United States, Italy and Spain and spanned both the acute and convalescent phases of COVID-19. Samples came from the ongoing ImmuneRACE study (first 160 participants) plus 1,254 subjects from 6 global collaborators. The repertoires were released in a freely available public database intended as a resource for research on the immune response to SARS-CoV-2. Where HLA class I and class II types were available, the types were taken from metadata supplied by the sample provider, not from assay-based typing. A de-identified subject ID, COVID-19 status, age in years and sex were almost always included in the sample metadata. Deeply sampled blood TCRbeta repertoires from subjects exposed to, actively infected with, or recovered from COVID-19 were included in the dataset. The prospective study material was composed of cDNA or gDNA derived from T cells, B-cell-depleted T cells, or PBMCs.

TCRbeta CDR3 regions were amplified from genomic DNA using the immunoSEQ Assay, a bias-controlled multiplex PCR. Processing in the source paper ran as follows. The number of nucleated cells in each sample was estimated from the amplification of reference gene primers within the assay. To quantify the absolute abundance of each unique TCRbeta CDR3 rearrangement, sequence reads were collapsed and filtered. For each sample, productive Simpson clonality was calculated as the square root of Simpson's diversity index over productive rearrangements. TCRdb mirrors the immuneACCESS table, restricted to in-frame sequences. Some clones are absent from its copies; in checked studies, under half trace to an unresolved V gene, and the reason for the others is unknown. V, J and clone size reflect that table, while D and trimming were determined from the DNA. The sample table shows about 670,000 clones, and just under 90% are seen once. In total, the top ten clones hold roughly 0.25% of the sample.

Whole blood was collected in K2EDTA tubes by collaborating institutions according to the institutions' own protocols. Collaborator samples were shipped for TCRbeta analysis as frozen whole blood, isolated PBMCs, or DNA extracted from either sample type. What the authors observed across the whole study: The quantity of clinical and demographic metadata differed by source and by participant and was supplied without curation.

About this clone itself: Its recognized antigen is unknown. Within one base of it there is no much larger clone, and no base qualities were kept.

V is clipped by 1 base and J by 3 bases, and the sequence between their germline boundaries is 9 bases long. Reading from cysteine to phenylalanine, the CDR3 counts 14 amino acids. Only CDR3 DNA remains: 42 bases, in frame from the first base. CDR1 SGHNT and CDR2 YENEEA were looked up in the germline V gene. The TCR was taken from a woman younger than 35 with acute or convalescent COVID-19. The specimen sequenced was peripheral blood. The V and J genes are TRBV11-3 and TRBJ1-1; a weak D assignment points to TRBD1 (5 bases agree). Read as DNA, the sequence is TGTGCCAGCAGCTTAGGGCAGGGATACACTGAAGCTTTCTTT. The resulting protein is CASSLGQGYTEAFF. Where the CDR3 stops, the reference TRBV11-3 and TRBJ1-1 genes take over; the full variable domain is EAGVVQSPRYKIIEKKQPVAFWCNPISGHNTLYWYLQNLGQGPELLIRYENEEAVDDSQLPKDRFSAERLKGVDSTLKIQPAELGDSAVYLCASSLGQGYTEAFFGQGTRLTVV.